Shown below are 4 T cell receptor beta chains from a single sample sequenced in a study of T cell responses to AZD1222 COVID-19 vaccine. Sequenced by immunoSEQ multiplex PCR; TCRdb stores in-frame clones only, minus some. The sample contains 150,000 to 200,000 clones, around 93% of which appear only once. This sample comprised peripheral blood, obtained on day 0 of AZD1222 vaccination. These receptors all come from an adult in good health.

As DNA, the CDR3 is TGTGCCAGCAGCTCCGGCTTCTACAATGAGCAGTTCTTC. This translates into CASSSGFYNEQFF. The chain links TRBV11-3 to TRBJ2-1; no firm D call. Trimming shortened V by 4 bases and J by 3 bases, and 7 bases separated the two germline ends. CDR1 is SGHNT and CDR2 is YENEEA in the germline V gene. The CDR3 extends over 13 amino acids.

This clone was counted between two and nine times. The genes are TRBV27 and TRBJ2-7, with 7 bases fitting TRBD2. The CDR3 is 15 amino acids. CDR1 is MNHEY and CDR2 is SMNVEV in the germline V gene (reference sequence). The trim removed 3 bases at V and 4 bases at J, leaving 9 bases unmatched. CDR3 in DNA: TGTGCCAGCAGTTTCCAAGCGGGATCTGGGTACGAGCAGTACTTC. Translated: CASSFQAGSGYEQYF.

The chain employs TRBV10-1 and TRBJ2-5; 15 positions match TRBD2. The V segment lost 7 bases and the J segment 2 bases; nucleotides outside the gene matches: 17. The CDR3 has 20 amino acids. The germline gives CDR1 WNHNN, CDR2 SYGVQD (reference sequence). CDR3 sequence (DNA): TGCGCCAGCACCGGACTAGCGGGAGGGCCTCGGTCGGTATGGCAAGAGACCCAGTACTTC. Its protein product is CASTGLAGGPRSVWQETQYF.

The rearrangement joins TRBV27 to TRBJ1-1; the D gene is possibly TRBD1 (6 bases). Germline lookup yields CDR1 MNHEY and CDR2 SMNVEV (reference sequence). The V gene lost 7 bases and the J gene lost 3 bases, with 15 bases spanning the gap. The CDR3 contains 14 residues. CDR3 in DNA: TGTGCCAGCACTTCAGGCCAGGGGTACACTGAAGCTTTCTTT. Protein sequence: CASTSGQGYTEAFF.